The following is a TCR beta chain sequence with its context. This record comes from a study of patients and donors after allogeneic stem cell transplantation. TCRdb re-called the RT-PCR reads with MiXCR, one entry per CDR3 protein. This table has approximately 160,000 distinct CDR3 sequences, 30% appearing once. CDR3 size: 17 residues. V was cut by 7 bases and J by 2 bases, with 21 bases left in between. The germline CDR1 and CDR2 sequences are MNHNS and SASEGT. The source of this sequence is a human donor who was either an allogeneic HSCT recipient or a stem cell or donor lymphocyte infusion donor (not recorded which). It is not recorded whose cells these are; they may come from a transplant donor. What was sequenced was blood, either unsorted or a sorted T cell fraction (not recorded which). The chain combines TRBV6-1 with TRBJ2-1; no firm D call. The DNA for the CDR3 is TGTGCCAGCAATTCTAGAGGACCAGCATTTACCTACAATGAGCAGTTCTTC. Amino acids: CASNSRGPAFTYNEQFF.